These 9 T cell receptor beta chains originate from one sample sequenced in a study of identical twins. One entry per CDR3 protein, called by TCRdb with MiXCR from the 5' RACE reads. The repertoire holds over 500,000 distinct CDR3 sequences, with approximately 22% as singletons. These same data were also listed under a study on T cells expressing NK-cell markers.

Sequenced sample: CD4+ T cells sorted from blood. Every receptor here comes from a woman aged 18-29 years in good health.

The rearrangement uses TRBV20-1 and TRBJ2-4; 9 bases agree with TRBD2. This CDR3 is built from 14 residues. In germline, CDR1 is DFQATT, CDR2 SNEGSKA (reference sequence). The V and J ends lost 7 bases and 0 bases, in that order; junction bases with no gene match: 4. This chain's CDR3 is CSGVREGAKNIQYF. In nucleotides, the CDR3 is TGCAGTGGTGTGCGGGAGGGAGCCAAAAACATTCAGTACTTC.

The rearrangement links TRBV6-2 or TRBV6-3 to TRBJ1-2; possible D gene TRBD1, 6 bases. The ends were cut back, 5 bases at V and 1 base at J, with 20 bases in the middle. Germline assignment: CDR1 MNHEY and CDR2 SVGEGT. The CDR3 covers 17 residues. CDR3 DNA: TGTGCCAGCAGTCTTCGGACAGCACAATGGTTTAACTATGGCTACACCTTC. It yields the protein CASSLRTAQWFNYGYTF.

This clonotype has a handful of counts. The chain recombines TRBV10-3 with TRBJ2-3, with D possibly being TRBD1 (6 bases). The germline V gene encodes CDR1 ENHRY and CDR2 SYGVKD. The V end lost 5 bases, the J end lost 1 base, and 16 bases lay between the germline ends. The CDR3 contains 16 residues. In DNA form, the CDR3 reads TGTGCCATCAGTTCCCCCACAGGGCTCGGCACAGATACGCAGTATTTT. Translating it yields CAISSPTGLGTDTQYF.

The V call is TRBV20-1, the J call TRBJ1-1; D remains ambiguous. Deletions cut 2 bases from V and 1 base from J, with 8 bases between. The CDR3 sequence is 13 residues long. CDR1 is DFQATT, CDR2 SNEGSKA, per germline (reference sequence). CDR3 sequence (DNA): TGCAGTGCTAGACCACACTCGAACACTGAAGCTTTCTTT. This codes for CSARPHSNTEAFF.

The chain is built from TRBV10-3 and TRBJ1-1, with 7 nucleotides matching TRBD1. Unmatched junction bases numbered 12, after V lost 8 bases and J lost 0 bases. The CDR3 is 16 amino acids. CDR1 and CDR2 from the germline V gene are ENHRY and SYGVKD. The chain's CDR3 is CAISRGGQNMNTEAFF. CDR3 DNA: TGTGCCATCTCCCGGGGGGGACAGAACATGAACACTGAAGCTTTCTTT.

This clonotype has only a few counts. The chain couples TRBV7-3 to TRBJ1-1; the D gene is possibly TRBD1 (6 bases). The germline V gene encodes CDR1 SGHTA and CDR2 FQGTGA. CDR3 length equals 14 residues. Trimming took 6 bases from V and 1 from J, leaving 12 bases between them. CDR3 loop: CASSQWGANTEAFF. The CDR3 DNA is TGTGCCAGCAGTCAGTGGGGGGCGAACACTGAAGCTTTCTTT.

The chain links TRBV5-5 to TRBJ2-7; D is unresolved. V was trimmed by 2 bases and J by 4 bases, leaving 10 bases between them. The CDR3 runs to 13 residues. Germline values: CDR1 SGHKS, CDR2 YYEKEE (reference sequence). The CDR3 DNA reads TGTGCCAGCAGCTTTATGAAACTTTACGAGCAGTACTTC. Translated: CASSFMKLYEQYF.

In its sample, this clonotype was seen a few times. The rearrangement uses TRBV12-3 or TRBV12-4 and TRBJ2-3, with TRBD2 identical over 9 bases. The CDR3 loop spans 15 amino acids. V trimming: 5 bases; J trimming: 5 bases; junction bases outside the gene matches: 8. CDR3 sequence (DNA): TGTGCCAGCAGTCCACGTAGCGGGAGTCAAGATACGCAGTATTTT. Residues: CASSPRSGSQDTQYF.

This clonotype was observed once. V gene TRBV5-1 combines with J gene TRBJ1-1; D call uncertain. Germline assignment: CDR1 SGHRS and CDR2 YFSETQ. The germline V and J ends were trimmed by 0 bases and 1 base, with 10 bases remaining between them. CDR3 size: 15 residues. CDR3 DNA: TGCGCCAGCAGCTTGGCAGGCCCCGGGAACACTGAAGCTTTCTTT. Translating gives CASSLAGPGNTEAFF.